This entry concerns a single TCR beta chain. Its antigen is not identified. The sample belongs to a study of shared clonotypes between healthy human individuals. The length of the CDR3 is 15 residues. V gave up 5 bases and J gave up 5 bases; unmatched junction bases: 12. The germline V gene encodes CDR1 SGHAT and CDR2 FQNNGV. Study outcomes and limitations: Among non-shared clonotypes, generation probabilities were lower than among those shared by all four donors. The naive CD4 repertoires of a few donors were compared, and approximately 5% of clonotypes were shared. Clonotype sharing across donors was expected to vary with sequencing depth.

In the naive CD8 group, cells lacked CD45RO and were positively selected for CCR7, so terminally differentiated effector memory CD45RA+ cells were left out. Some clones are missing from TCRdb's copy, which holds only in-frame ones; the method was immunoSEQ multiplex PCR. This sample carries about 2.1 million clones, 80% to 95% of them seen once, and the ten largest clones take 1.5% to 2%. This receptor was obtained from a man aged 18 to 30 in good health. Some clones in this sample may be carry-over from other donors' samples. Sequenced input: naive CD8+ T cells from PBMCs. V is TRBV11-2 and J is TRBJ2-7; 7 positions match TRBD1. This CDR3 is CASSARQGVRHEQYF. In nucleotides, the CDR3 is TGTGCCAGCAGCGCTAGACAGGGCGTCAGGCACGAGCAGTACTTC. Full variable domain (outside the CDR3, taken from reference TRBV11-2 and TRBJ2-7): EAGVAQSPRYKIIEKRQSVAFWCNPISGHATLYWYQQILGQGPKLLIQFQNNGVVDDSQLPKDRFSAERLKGVDSTLKIQPAKLEDSAVYLCASSARQGVRHEQYFGPGTRLTVT.